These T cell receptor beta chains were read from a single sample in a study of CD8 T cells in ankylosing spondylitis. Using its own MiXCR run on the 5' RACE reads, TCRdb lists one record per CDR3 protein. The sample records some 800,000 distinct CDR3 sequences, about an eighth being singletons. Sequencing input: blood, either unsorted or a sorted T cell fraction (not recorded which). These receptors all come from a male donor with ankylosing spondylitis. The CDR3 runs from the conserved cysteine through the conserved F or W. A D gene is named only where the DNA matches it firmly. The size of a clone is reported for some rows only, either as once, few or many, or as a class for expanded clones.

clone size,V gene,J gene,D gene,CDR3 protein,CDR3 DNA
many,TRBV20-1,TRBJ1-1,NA,CSAPGQRLNTEAFF,TGCAGTGCTCCCGGACAGAGATTGAACACTGAAGCTTTCTTT
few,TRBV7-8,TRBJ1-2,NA,CASTSRMGGASYPNYGYTF,TGTGCCAGCACCAGTCGCATGGGGGGAGCGTCCTACCCTAACTATGGCTACACCTTC
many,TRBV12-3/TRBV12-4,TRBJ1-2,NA,CASSLPSTGSYGYTF,TGTGCCAGCAGCTTGCCGTCGACAGGCTCCTATGGCTACACCTTC
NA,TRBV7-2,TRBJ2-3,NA,CASSLVSHGPDTQYF,TGTGCCAGCAGCTTAGTGAGTCATGGGCCAGATACGCAGTATTTT
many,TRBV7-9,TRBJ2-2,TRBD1,CASSLTGAGELFF,TGTGCCAGCAGCCTCACAGGGGCTGGGGAGCTGTTTTTT
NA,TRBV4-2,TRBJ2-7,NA,CASSQERGEQYF,TGTGCCAGCAGCCAAGAGAGGGGCGAGCAGTACTTC
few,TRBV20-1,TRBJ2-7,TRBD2,CSAMTSGDYEQYF,TGCAGTGCCATGACTAGCGGGGACTACGAGCAGTACTTC
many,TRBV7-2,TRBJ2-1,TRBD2,CASSDGLAGGVGNEQFF,TGTGCCAGCAGCGACGGACTAGCGGGAGGGGTTGGCAATGAGCAGTTCTTC
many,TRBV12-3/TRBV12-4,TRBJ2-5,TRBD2,CASSHGTSGETQYF,TGTGCCAGCAGCCATGGGACTAGCGGGGAGACCCAGTACTTC
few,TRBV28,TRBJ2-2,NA,CASSHYAAANTGELFF,TGTGCCAGCAGTCACTATGCGGCAGCGAACACCGGGGAGCTGTTTTTT
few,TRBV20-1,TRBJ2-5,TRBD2,CSAPTSGVRWETQYF,TGCAGTGCTCCGACTAGCGGGGTTCGTTGGGAGACCCAGTACTTC
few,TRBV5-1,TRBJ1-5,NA,CASSFSGQGHQPQHF,TGCGCCAGCAGCTTTTCGGGGCAGGGGCATCAGCCCCAGCATTTT
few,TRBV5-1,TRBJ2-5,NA,CASSLESQQETQYF,TGCGCCAGCAGCTTGGAAAGCCAACAAGAGACCCAGTACTTC
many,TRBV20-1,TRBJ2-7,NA,CSARDVVTYEQYF,TGCAGTGCGCGGGACGTTGTAACCTACGAGCAGTACTTC
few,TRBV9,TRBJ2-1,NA,CASSGGGRGTSYNEQFF,TGTGCCAGCAGCGGAGGGGGCCGGGGGACCTCCTACAATGAGCAGTTCTTC
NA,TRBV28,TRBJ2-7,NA,CASNSGVTYEQYF,TGTGCCAGCAACTCGGGGGTAACCTACGAGCAGTACTTC
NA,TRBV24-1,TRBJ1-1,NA,CATSGGLGGEAFF,TGTGCCACCAGTGGTGGGCTGGGGGGTGAAGCTTTCTTT
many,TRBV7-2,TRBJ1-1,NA,CASKVGRAYTEAFF,TGTGCCAGCAAGGTAGGCAGGGCGTACACTGAAGCTTTCTTT
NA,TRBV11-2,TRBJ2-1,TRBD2,CASSPRGGDYNEQFF,TGTGCCAGCAGCCCCCGGGGGGGGGATTACAATGAGCAGTTCTTC
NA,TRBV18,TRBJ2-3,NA,CASSPSQPDTQYF,TGTGCCAGCTCACCATCCCAGCCAGATACGCAGTATTTT
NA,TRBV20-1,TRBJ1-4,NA,CSASLGTNNEKLFF,TGCAGTGCTAGTCTGGGGACTAACAATGAAAAACTGTTTTTT
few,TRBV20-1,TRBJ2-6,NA,CRPWAASKGANVLTF,TGCAGGCCCTGGGCGGCGTCGAAAGGGGCCAACGTCCTGACTTTC
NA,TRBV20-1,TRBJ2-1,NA,CSASDRTEQFF,TGCAGTGCTAGTGACAGGACTGAGCAGTTCTTC
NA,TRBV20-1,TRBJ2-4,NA,CSVIELAKNIQYF,TGCAGTGTCATCGAGTTAGCCAAAAACATTCAGTACTTC
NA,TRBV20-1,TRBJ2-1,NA,CSARETGAKDNEQFF,TGCAGTGCTAGAGAAACGGGGGCGAAGGACAATGAGCAGTTCTTC
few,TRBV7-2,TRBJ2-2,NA,CASSLAAAGQNTGELFF,TGTGCCAGCAGCTTAGCCGCGGCAGGGCAGAACACCGGGGAGCTGTTTTTT
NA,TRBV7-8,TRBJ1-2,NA,CASSPTRQKLDGYTF,TGTGCCAGCAGCCCCACCAGACAGAAACTAGATGGCTACACCTTC
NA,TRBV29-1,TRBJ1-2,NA,CSVEDPGLGYTF,TGCAGCGTTGAAGATCCCGGCCTCGGCTACACCTTC
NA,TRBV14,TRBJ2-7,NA,CASRRRGGEQYF,TGTGCCAGCAGGCGACGGGGCGGGGAGCAGTACTTC
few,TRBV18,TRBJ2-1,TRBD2,CASSSTRSGRLNNEQFF,TGTGCCAGCTCATCCACTCGAAGCGGGAGGCTAAACAATGAGCAGTTCTTC
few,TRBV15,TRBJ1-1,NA,CATAASRNTEAFF,TGTGCCACGGCCGCCTCCCGGAACACTGAAGCTTTCTTT
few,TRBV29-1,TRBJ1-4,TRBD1,CSATGTGNEKLFF,TGCAGCGCCACCGGGACAGGGAATGAAAAACTGTTTTTT
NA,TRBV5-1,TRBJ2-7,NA,CASTEDGSYEQYF,TGCGCCAGCACGGAAGACGGGAGCTACGAGCAGTACTTC
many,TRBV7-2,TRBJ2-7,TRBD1,CASSLGQDNEQYF,TGTGCCAGCAGCCTCGGACAGGACAACGAGCAGTACTTC
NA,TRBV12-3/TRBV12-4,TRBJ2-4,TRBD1,CASSLVARGIVLAKNIQYF,TGTGCCAGCAGCCTGGTGGCCAGGGGGATCGTTTTAGCCAAAAACATTCAGTACTTC
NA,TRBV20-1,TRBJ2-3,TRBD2,CSARRASGSPDTQYF,TGCAGTGCTAGACGGGCTAGCGGGAGTCCAGATACGCAGTATTTT
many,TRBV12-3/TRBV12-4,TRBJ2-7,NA,CASSPQGSEQYF,TGCGCCAGCAGCCCACAGGGTTCCGAGCAGTACTTC
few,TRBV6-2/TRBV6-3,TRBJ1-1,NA,CASSIRQPNTEAFF,TGTGCCAGCAGTATCCGACAGCCGAACACTGAAGCTTTCTTT
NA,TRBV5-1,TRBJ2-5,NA,CASSPAGSEQETQYF,TGCGCCAGCAGCCCTGCGGGGTCAGAACAAGAGACCCAGTACTTC
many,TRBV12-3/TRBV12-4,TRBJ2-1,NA,CASSFVDGYNEQFF,TGTGCCAGCAGTTTCGTGGACGGATACAATGAGCAGTTCTTC